These T cell receptor beta chains were read from a single sample in a study of TIL therapy for anti-PD-1-resistant metastatic lung cancer. Only in-frame clones appear in the TCRdb table, and some are missing; sequencing was by immunoSEQ multiplex PCR. The table records about 95,000 clones, approximately 65% of them present only once. The specimen was tumor tissue, collected at baseline. The receptors originated from a person aged 25-85 years with non-small cell lung cancer. Each CDR3 is given without its conserved first and last residue. The D gene is left open where the match is weak.

TRBV5-4 | TRBD2 | ASSSWLPGLAERRSGEQY
TRBV6-1 | . | ASSDQGEAF
TRBV4-2 | . | ASSQDVTYHYEQY
TRBV11-3 | TRBD2 | ASSLRGVYNEQF
TRBV7-6 | . | ASSLDQVTQY
TRBV19 | TRBD2 | ASSPAPTSGRTYEQY
TRBV4-2 | . | ASSQGQPKSSYEQY
TRBV6-6 | . | ASSGRLWSSYEQY
TRBV28 | TRBD1 | ASREGQGNQPQH
TRBV6-5 | TRBD2 | ASSYSGGGKETQY
TRBV15 | . | ATSRDVLSAVTNNEQF
TRBV28 | TRBD1 | ASSPGQGAREQY
TRBV3-1/TRBV3-2 | . | ASSPRTTYFTGELF
TRBV9 | . | ASSIQGLAGNTIY
TRBV4-2 | TRBD1 | ASSQGDSKSSYEQY
TRBV6-2/TRBV6-3 | TRBD2 | ASSYSGGNYEQY
TRBV9 | TRBD2 | ASSVDRGGIGELF
TRBV19 | TRBD2 | ASSMTGTSGFTQETQY
TRBV7-9 | TRBD1 | ASSPVRGHQPQH
TRBV18 | . | ASSPASLLNTEAF
TRBV7-8 | . | ASRISGANEQF
TRBV2 | TRBD2 | ASSEAGLAGL
TRBV28 | . | ASSFSRNQPQH
TRBV5-5 | TRBD1 | ASSPLTGVAYEQY
TRBV27 | . | ASSLEGWGNSPLH
TRBV10-3 | . | AISDSFIANTGELF
TRBV6-5 | . | ASSPPGLPNEKLF
TRBV7-9 | TRBD1 | ASSRPGQENHGYT
TRBV7-8 | . | ASSLTDSGNTEAF
TRBV3-1/TRBV3-2 | . | ASSCPGSEAF
TRBV19 | TRBD2 | ASSPLAGGVGANVLT
TRBV6-1 | TRBD1 | ASSELPGGYGYT
TRBV19 | TRBD1 | ASSMGPGQDSGANVLT
TRBV6-5 | TRBD1 | ASSPRTGRYEQY
TRBV7-9 | TRBD2 | ASSSGGSGRVKNEQF
TRBV15 | TRBD1 | ATSRQGTNTEAF
TRBV2 | . | ASTGVVEQY
TRBV11-3 | TRBD1 | ASSFGTGRYEQY
TRBV15 | . | ATSRDRQVGAEAF
TRBV5-1 | TRBD1 | ASSLSGQGYTEAF
TRBV4-2 | TRBD1 | ASSQKQGEYTEAF
TRBV29-1 | . | SVVQGSGQPQH
TRBV4-3 | . | ASSQVGPTSTDTQY
TRBV4-1 | TRBD1 | ASSQDRGRAKNIQY
TRBV5-1 | . | ASRSTGATNEKLF
TRBV19 | . | ASRNRAEKLF
TRBV19 | . | ASSTGTGQNIQY
TRBV28 | . | ASSGPTSSTDTQY
TRBV7-8 | TRBD1 | ASSPWDRDYEQY
TRBV28 | TRBD2 | ASSLYRGGETQY
TRBV6-2/TRBV6-3 | . | ASSFVGNTIY
TRBV7-2 | TRBD2 | ASSLGVMGGSWNEQF